Reported below is one TCR beta chain. Germline loops: CDR1 SGHDN, CDR2 FVKESK. V lost 1 base and J 7 bases, leaving 11 bases between the germline ends. The CDR3 is 14 amino acids. Assay used: immunoSEQ multiplex PCR; TCRdb lists only in-frame clones, some missing. The sample consists of 190,000 or so clones, around 87% of them appearing once. This specimen comes from a study of blood T cell repertoires in COVID-19. This sequence joins TRBV14 and TRBJ1-5; D may be TRBD1 (5 bases). This receptor was identified in a woman aged 18 to 35 who had recovered from COVID-19. Sequenced input: peripheral blood. The CDR3 sequence is CASSQGGGGQPQHF. The CDR3, as DNA: TGTGCCAGCAGCCAAGGTGGGGGAGGCCAGCCCCAGCATTTT.